This entry lists 21 T cell receptor beta chains sequenced from one sample in a study of cytomegalovirus exposure and HLA in healthy donors. It was with 60 Vbeta and 13 Jbeta primers that the PCR ran. TCRdb's table, derived via immunoSEQ multiplex PCR, lists solely in-frame clones and lacks some. The repertoire has 140,000 to 150,000 clones, 65% to 85% of them found once; the top ten carry more than 3%. What was sequenced was PBMCs. The receptors derive from a male donor in good health and CMV-seronegative.

The rearrangement uses TRBV6-1 and TRBJ2-7, with 8 bases fitting TRBD1. V gave up 7 bases and J gave up 2 bases; unmatched junction bases: 10. This CDR3 is built from 15 residues. Per germline, CDR1 MNHNS and CDR2 SASEGT. The CDR3 coding sequence is TGTGCCAGCAAACCATTGACAGGGGCTGCCTACGAGCAGTACTTC. Translating gives CASKPLTGAAYEQYF.

This rearrangement joins TRBV2 to TRBJ1-4; D call uncertain. This CDR3 spans 15 amino acids. The germline gives CDR1 SNHLY, CDR2 FYNNEI. V was shortened by 6 bases and J by 5 bases, with 16 bases between the two germline ends. The CDR3 DNA reads TGTGCCAGCAGACCCGACGGAGCGCCCAATGAAAAACTGTTTTTT. Residues: CASRPDGAPNEKLFF.

The chain uses TRBV7-2 and TRBJ1-1; D uncertain. CDR3 size: 14 residues. V lost 5 bases, J lost 1 base, and 11 bases lay in between. Germline V lookup: CDR1 SGHTA, CDR2 FQGNSA. This chain's CDR3 is CASSQLATNTEAFF. In DNA, the CDR3 is TGTGCCAGCAGCCAGTTGGCCACGAACACTGAAGCTTTCTTT.

The chain is built from TRBV30 and TRBJ2-3; the match to TRBD1 covers 10 bases. Germline V gene lookup returns CDR1 GTSNPN and CDR2 SVGIG (reference sequence). The V gene end was trimmed by 8 bases and the J gene end by 6 bases; junction bases not matched to a gene: 14. There are 15 residues in the CDR3. CDR3: CAGDPGQGIMDTQYF. The CDR3 DNA reads as TGTGCCGGAGATCCGGGACAGGGGATTATGGATACGCAGTATTTT.

This clone was seen a handful of times. The chain combines TRBV4-2 with TRBJ2-1; no clear D gene. The germline V gene has CDR1 LGHNA and CDR2 YNFKEQ. The V end lost 4 bases, the J end lost 5 bases, and 24 bases lay between the germline ends. This CDR3 region has 18 residues. The CDR3 DNA reads TGTGCCAGCAGCCGCACCGCGTTCCCGGCGACAACACACAATGAGCAGTTCTTC. Its protein product is CASSRTAFPATTHNEQFF.

V is TRBV7-9 and J is TRBJ2-2, with 9 bases matching TRBD2. The CDR3 consists of 19 residues. Trimming took 4 bases from V and 3 from J; bases not matched to a gene: 15. The germline V gene has CDR1 SEHNR and CDR2 FQNEAQ (reference sequence). CDR3 coding DNA: TGTGCCAGCAGCTCTAATCGCTGGGCGTCTAGCGGGGACACCGGGGAGCTGTTTTTT. Amino acid sequence: CASSSNRWASSGDTGELFF.

V gene TRBV7-9 combines with J gene TRBJ2-5; TRBD2 matches 10 bases. CDR1 and CDR2 (germline): SEHNR, FQNEAQ (reference sequence). This CDR3 has 17 amino acids. V trimming: 8 bases; J trimming: 4 bases; junction bases outside the gene matches: 16. In nucleotides, the CDR3 is TGTGCCAGCGGCTCGCAGGGCAGCGGGGGGGCCGTAGAGACCCAGTACTTC. This encodes CASGSQGSGGAVETQYF.

This chain uses TRBV6-1 with TRBJ2-1, with 8 bases aligning to TRBD2. CDR3 length: 14 residues. Germline CDR1 reads MNHNS; CDR2 reads SASEGT. Unmatched junction bases numbered 8, after V lost 6 bases and J lost 7 bases. The CDR3 nucleotides are TGTGCCAGCAGGGGATCGGAGCGGGGGAATGAGCAGTTCTTC. It encodes CASRGSERGNEQFF.

This clone has a handful of counts. The chain uses TRBV13 and TRBJ2-7, with a weak D call TRBD1 (6 bases). CDR3 length: 14 amino acids. V dropped 5 bases and J dropped 1 base, with 12 bases sitting between them. Germline V gene sequence: CDR1 PRHDT, CDR2 FYEKMQ (reference sequence). CDR3 sequence (DNA): TGTGCCAGCAGCCTCGGGACATCTTCCTACGAGCAGTACTTC. Its protein is CASSLGTSSYEQYF.

This chain connects TRBV5-5 to TRBJ2-7, with 9 bases matching TRBD1. The CDR3 covers 15 residues. Germline CDR1 reads SGHKS; CDR2 reads YYEKEE (reference sequence). The trim removed 1 base at V and 3 bases at J, leaving 5 bases unmatched. CDR3 in amino acids: CASSLNPGQGYEQYF. CDR3 coding DNA: TGTGCCAGCAGCTTGAACCCGGGACAGGGCTACGAGCAGTACTTC.

The V gene is TRBV15, the J gene TRBJ2-3, with D unclear. V lost 0 bases, J lost 0 bases, and 7 bases lay in between. Germline values: CDR1 LNHNV, CDR2 YYDKDF (reference sequence). The CDR3 consists of 15 residues. The CDR3 DNA follows: TGTGCCACCAGCAGAGATACAACGAGCACAGATACGCAGTATTTT. Amino acid sequence: CATSRDTTSTDTQYF.

This chain links TRBV19 with TRBJ1-5; D unclear. V shed 8 bases and J shed 6 bases, with 17 bases lying between them. In germline, CDR1 is LNHDA, CDR2 SQIVND (reference sequence). This CDR3 has 14 amino acids. This chain's CDR3 is CASGGDPYRQPQHF. In DNA, the CDR3 is TGTGCCAGTGGAGGTGACCCCTATCGTCAGCCCCAGCATTTT.

This clone has a single count. V and J are TRBV27 and TRBJ2-3, with 14 nucleotides matching TRBD2. Looked up from germline, CDR1 is MNHEY and CDR2 is SMNVEV (reference sequence). V lost 2 bases, J lost 4 bases, and 8 bases stayed unmatched. CDR3 size: 18 residues. This chain's CDR3 is CASSLIVSGLAGADTQYF. The CDR3, as DNA: TGTGCCAGCAGTTTAATCGTTTCGGGACTAGCGGGGGCAGATACGCAGTATTTT.

CDR3 region: CASSPQSGTAQETQYF. As DNA, the CDR3 is TGTGCCAGCTCACCTCAATCCGGGACAGCCCAAGAGACCCAGTACTTC. V usage is TRBV18 and J usage is TRBJ2-5; 7 bases are a match to TRBD1. This CDR3 comprises 16 residues. Looked up from germline, CDR1 is KGHSH and CDR2 is LQKENI. With 3 bases clipped from V and 1 base from J, the junction kept 8 bases outside the gene matches. Supplemented by reference TRBV18 and TRBJ2-5, the full variable domain reads NAGVMQNPRHLVRRRGQEARLRCSPMKGHSHVYWYRQLPEEGLKFMVYLQKENIIDESGMPKERFSAEFPKEGPSILRIQQVVRGDSAAYFCASSPQSGTAQETQYFGPGTRLLVL.

V usage is TRBV6-5 and J usage is TRBJ2-5; TRBD1 matches 10 bases. V trimming: 6 bases; J trimming: 4 bases; junction bases outside the gene matches: 8. Germline assignment: CDR1 MNHEY and CDR2 SVGAGI. The CDR3 covers 15 residues. CDR3 amino acids: CASSPRDRGLETQYF. CDR3 nucleotide sequence: TGTGCCAGCAGCCCCCGGGACAGGGGTTTAGAGACCCAGTACTTC.

This chain uses TRBV6-1 with TRBJ2-7; TRBD2 matches 7 bases. The length of the CDR3 is 12 residues. Per germline, CDR1 MNHNS and CDR2 SASEGT. V trimming: 8 bases; J trimming: 3 bases; junction bases outside the gene matches: 4. CDR3 in amino acids: CASVRDYYEQYF. The DNA for the CDR3 is TGTGCCAGCGTCCGGGACTACTACGAGCAGTACTTC.

This clone was seen only a few times. J is TRBJ2-7 and V is TRBV18; 9 bases are shared with TRBD2. V shed 3 bases, J shed 5 bases, and the junction held 8 bases outside the gene matches. Germline lookup yields CDR1 KGHSH and CDR2 LQKENI. This CDR3 is built from 15 residues. This CDR3 reads CASSPWLAGPHEQYF. The CDR3 nucleotides read TGTGCCAGCTCACCTTGGCTAGCGGGACCCCACGAGCAGTACTTC.

Turning to this clone: The sample has other DNA sequences that encode this CDR3 too. J is TRBJ1-1 and V is TRBV20-1; no firm D call. The CDR3 is 11 amino acids. Germline V lookup: CDR1 DFQATT, CDR2 SNEGSKA (reference sequence). V lost 6 bases, J lost 10 bases, and 15 bases lay in between. CDR3 coding DNA: TGCAGTGCCCCTTTCGAGCCTGGAGCTTTCTTT. Amino acids: CSAPFEPGAFF.

The chain employs TRBV29-1 and TRBJ2-3; a weak D match, TRBD1 (6 bases). The CDR3 contains 19 residues. The germline CDR1 and CDR2 sequences are SQVTM and ANQGSEA. The germline V and J ends were trimmed by 0 bases and 1 base, with 23 bases remaining between them. CDR3 nucleotides: TGCAGCGTTGAAGAAACAGGGAGTAGAGGTCTGGTAGGCACAGATACGCAGTATTTT. It translates to CSVEETGSRGLVGTDTQYF.

This clone was observed once. The chain joins TRBV18 to TRBJ2-3; TRBD2 agrees at 9 bases. V shed 0 bases, J shed 6 bases, and the junction held 4 bases outside the gene matches. Germline loops: CDR1 KGHSH, CDR2 LQKENI. The CDR3 is 15 amino acids. The CDR3 protein is CASSPPVAGDDTQYF. In DNA form, the CDR3 reads TGTGCCAGCTCACCACCGGTAGCGGGGGACGATACGCAGTATTTT.

This clone was observed a few times. The chain has TRBV11-1 and TRBJ1-5; the D gene is possibly TRBD1 (5 bases). Trimming removed 5 bases from V and 4 bases from J, with 15 bases in between. The CDR3 has 15 amino acids. Germline CDR1 SGHAT, CDR2 FQDESV (reference sequence). DNA of the CDR3: TGTGCCAGCAGCGCCGACAGACTAGGTAATCAGCCCCAGCATTTT. Protein product: CASSADRLGNQPQHF.